Below, 27 T cell receptor beta chains from the same sample are listed, as sequenced in a study of radiation and T cells in renal cell carcinoma (dated by TCRdb to between 2020 and 2021). In light of the paper, this sample's time point label describes: blood 4 weeks post-SBRT, at nephrectomy. The treatment or condition label on this specimen signifies: 15 Gy SBRT to primary tumor, nephrectomy 4 weeks later. Library creation used the immunoSEQ multiplex PCR assay. TCRdb re-hosts the immuneACCESS table, in-frame sequences only. Its copies lack some clones; in the studies checked, an unresolved V gene accounts for under half of them, and the cause for the rest is not known. This sample has around 140,000 clones in its table, and less than 90% of those were observed once. Less than 20% of the sample is in the top ten clones. The sequences come from blood, collected from a patient whose treatment included radiotherapy and nephrectomy. The receptor set was obtained from a woman aged 45 to 65 with renal cell carcinoma.

The rearrangement links TRBV11-2 to TRBJ1-1; weak D call: TRBD1 (5 bases). Germline V CDR1 and CDR2: SGHAT, FQNNGV. This CDR3 spans 14 amino acids. The ends were cut back, 3 bases at V and 4 bases at J, with 12 bases in the middle. The CDR3 sequence: CASSFGGSVTEAFF. The CDR3 region has the DNA TGTGCCAGCAGCTTTGGGGGATCGGTCACTGAAGCTTTCTTT.

This clone was counted once. The same CDR3 is also encoded by other DNA sequences in this sample. The chain uses TRBV2 and TRBJ2-3; D gene ambiguous. CDR3 length: 10 residues. Trimming pared 4 bases from V and 6 bases from J, leaving 2 bases between. CDR1 and CDR2 from the germline V gene are SNHLY and FYNNEI. This CDR3 is CASSVDTQYF. CDR3 in DNA: TGTGCCAGCAGTGTTGATACGCAGTATTTT.

This clone has more than one count but fewer than ten. V gene TRBV19 combines with J gene TRBJ2-1; D may be TRBD1 or TRBD2 (5 bases each). The CDR3 has 12 amino acids. Trimming removed 5 bases at V and 10 bases at J, with 12 bases between. Germline V gene sequence: CDR1 LNHDA, CDR2 SQIVND (reference sequence). The CDR3 here is CASSLGTAEQFF. As DNA, the CDR3 is TGTGCCAGTAGTCTAGGGACCGCCGAGCAGTTCTTC. Supplemented by reference TRBV19 and TRBJ2-1, the full variable domain reads DGGITQSPKYLFRKEGQNVTLSCEQNLNHDAMYWYRQDPGQGLRLIYYSQIVNDFQKGDIAEGYSVSREKKESFPLTVTSAQKNPTAFYLCASSLGTAEQFFGPGTRLTVL.

This clone was observed a handful of times. The chain carries TRBV5-8 and TRBJ2-2, with 11 bases lining up with TRBD2. The CDR3 covers 17 residues. CDR1 and CDR2 from the germline V gene are SGHTS and YDEGEE. Trimming cost V 0 bases and J 5 bases; bases outside gene matches: 6. CDR3 amino acids: CASSLAALAGVTGELFF. Written as DNA, the CDR3 is TGTGCCAGCAGCTTGGCTGCACTAGCGGGAGTTACCGGGGAGCTGTTTTTT. Drawing the rest from reference TRBV5-8 and TRBJ2-2, the complete variable domain is EAGVTQSPTHLIKTRGQQATLRCSPISGHTSVYWYQQALGLGLQFLLWYDEGEERNRGNFPPRFSGRQFPNYSSELNVNALELEDSALYLCASSLAALAGVTGELFFGEGSRLTVL.

This clone was seen only once. The chain joins TRBV14 to TRBJ2-1; 15 bases map to TRBD2. Unmatched junction bases numbered 5, after V lost 2 bases and J lost 12 bases. The CDR3 runs 15 residues. Germline values: CDR1 SGHDN, CDR2 FVKESK. The CDR3 sequence is CASSQLGLAGGGQFF. CDR3 coding DNA: TGTGCCAGCAGCCAACTGGGACTAGCGGGAGGAGGGCAGTTCTTC.

The chain couples TRBV5-4 to TRBJ2-5, with 8 nucleotides matching TRBD2. The germline gives CDR1 SGHNT, CDR2 YYREEE (reference sequence). The CDR3 spans 16 residues. V was clipped by 4 bases and J by 1 base; unmatched bases: 9. CDR3 residues: CASSLGTRSRQETQYF. As DNA, the CDR3 is TGTGCCAGCAGCCTCGGGACTAGATCGCGCCAAGAGACCCAGTACTTC.

V usage is TRBV28 and J usage is TRBJ1-1, with TRBD1 identical over 7 bases. CDR3 length: 16 residues. From germline, CDR1 is MDHEN and CDR2 SYDVKM. The J segment lost 2 bases and the V segment lost 6 bases, leaving 12 bases of the junction unmatched. The CDR3 spells CASSIIFTGANTEAFF. The CDR3 nucleotides are TGTGCCAGCAGCATTATTTTCACAGGGGCCAACACTGAAGCTTTCTTT.

V is TRBV18 and J is TRBJ2-4; D gene ambiguous. The CDR3 covers 15 residues. Germline CDR1 is KGHSH and CDR2 is LQKENI. The V end lost 0 bases, the J end lost 1 base, and 7 bases lay between the germline ends. In DNA, the CDR3 is TGTGCCAGCTCACCACCAGGTCGGGCCAAAAACATTCAGTACTTC. Its protein is CASSPPGRAKNIQYF.

The chain combines TRBV15 with TRBJ2-3; D might be TRBD2 (6 bases). Germline V lookup: CDR1 LNHNV, CDR2 YYDKDF (reference sequence). With 4 bases removed from V and 1 base from J, the gap between germline ends came to 12 bases. CDR3 length equals 15 residues. CDR3 sequence (DNA): TGTGCCACCAGCAAGCGGGCTAGCGGCACAGATACGCAGTATTTT. Amino acids: CATSKRASGTDTQYF.

The chain employs TRBV5-8 and TRBJ2-1; D is perhaps TRBD2 (6 bases). V lost 0 bases, J lost 8 bases, and 9 bases lay in between. Germline CDR1 SGHTS, CDR2 YDEGEE. CDR3 length equals 13 residues. CDR3 bases: TGTGCCAGCAGCTTGGCCGGGGAGGATGAGCAGTTCTTC. Amino acids: CASSLAGEDEQFF.

This chain joins TRBV10-2 and TRBJ2-3; D remains ambiguous. Between the trimmed V and J ends, which lost 4 bases and 0 bases, there was a span of 8 bases. The CDR3 loop spans 14 amino acids. In germline, CDR1 is WSHSY, CDR2 SAAADI. This CDR3 reads CASSVFSSTDTQYF. Here the CDR3 DNA reads TGCGCCAGCAGTGTCTTCTCTAGCACAGATACGCAGTATTTT.

The gene calls are TRBV28 and TRBJ2-7; D may match TRBD1 or TRBD2 (5 bases each). Per the germline V gene, CDR1 is MDHEN and CDR2 is SYDVKM. V was cut by 6 bases and J by 6 bases, with 15 bases left in between. The length of the CDR3 is 13 residues. This chain's CDR3 is CASSEGYRAEQYF. In DNA form, the CDR3 reads TGTGCCAGCAGCGAGGGGTATCGGGCCGAGCAGTACTTC.

CDR3 sequence reads: CASSSVMGLETQYF. CDR3 nucleotides: TGTGCCAGCAGCTCTGTAATGGGGCTGGAGACCCAGTACTTC. The rearrangement joins TRBV5-5 to TRBJ2-5, with TRBD1 as a possible D gene (5 bases). This CDR3 has 14 residues. V was clipped by 3 bases and J by 5 bases, with 14 bases between them. Germline values: CDR1 SGHKS, CDR2 YYEKEE (reference sequence).

The rearrangement uses TRBV4-1 and TRBJ1-1; the match to TRBD1 covers 8 bases. This CDR3 region has 15 residues. Germline CDR1 is MGHRA and CDR2 is YSYEKL. V shed 3 bases and J 1 base; nucleotides not matched to a gene: 4. The CDR3 spells CASSHGDRRNTEAFF. The CDR3 nucleotides read TGCGCCAGCAGCCACGGGGACAGGAGGAACACTGAAGCTTTCTTT.

The chain recombines TRBV10-3 with TRBJ1-1, with D maybe TRBD1 (5 bases). The CDR3 length is 13 residues. V lost 6 bases and J lost 1, with 9 bases in between. Germline CDR1 and CDR2: ENHRY and SYGVKD. CDR3 nucleotide sequence: TGTGCCATCAGCCCCGGACAGAACACTGAAGCTTTCTTT. Translating gives CAISPGQNTEAFF.

This clone was counted once. The chain joins TRBV27 to TRBJ1-5; tentative D call: TRBD1 (6 bases). V shed 3 bases and J shed 4 bases, with 16 bases lying between them. Germline V gene data show CDR1 as MNHEY and CDR2 as SMNVEV (reference sequence). CDR3 length: 16 residues. CDR3 protein: CASSFSMWTANQPQHF. The CDR3, as DNA: TGTGCCAGCAGTTTCTCGATGTGGACAGCAAATCAGCCCCAGCATTTT.

This sequence joins TRBV2 and TRBJ2-5, with 11 bases identical to TRBD1. The junction had 4 bases not matched to a gene; V was cut back by 4 bases and J by 6 bases. Germline CDR1 is SNHLY and CDR2 is FYNNEI. This CDR3 comprises 14 residues. As DNA, the CDR3 is TGTGCCAGCAGTGGGACAGGGGGCACGAAGACCCAGTACTTC. Encoded protein: CASSGTGGTKTQYF.

The rearrangement links TRBV27 to TRBJ2-3, with 10 nucleotides matching TRBD1. The length of the CDR3 is 15 residues. V lost 5 bases, J lost 7 bases, and 9 bases stayed unmatched. CDR1 is MNHEY, CDR2 SMNVEV, per germline (reference sequence). CDR3 DNA sequence: TGTGCCAGCAGTATTCCGGGACAGGGGACGTATACGCAGTATTTT. The encoded protein is CASSIPGQGTYTQYF.

The V gene is TRBV15, the J gene TRBJ1-1; D remains unclear. Germline CDR1 and CDR2: LNHNV and YYDKDF (reference sequence). Trimming removed 4 bases from V and 1 base from J, with 10 bases in between. The CDR3 is 14 residues long. CDR3 sequence (DNA): TGTGCCACCAGCATTAGAAGTGGGAACACTGAAGCTTTCTTT. Protein product: CATSIRSGNTEAFF. Looking up the rest from reference TRBV15 and TRBJ1-1 gives the full variable domain: DAMVIQNPRYQVTQFGKPVTLSCSQTLNHNVMYWYQQKSSQAPKLLFHYYDKDFNNEADTPDNFQSRRPNTSFCFLDIRSPGLGDTAMYLCATSIRSGNTEAFFGQGTRLTVV.

The J gene is TRBJ2-7, the V gene TRBV2; 13 bases are a match to TRBD2. This CDR3 comprises 15 residues. Unmatched junction bases numbered 5, after V lost 7 bases and J lost 2 bases. Germline V gene data show CDR1 as SNHLY and CDR2 as FYNNEI. The CDR3 spells CASIRTSGSPYEQYF. Here the CDR3 DNA reads TGTGCCAGCATCCGGACTAGCGGGAGTCCCTACGAGCAGTACTTC.

The chain joins TRBV7-3 to TRBJ2-1, with unresolved D. The germline V gene has CDR1 SGHTA and CDR2 FQGTGA. CDR3 length: 12 residues. Trimming took off 5 bases at V and 9 bases at J, with 11 bases between the two ends. This CDR3 reads CASSPSSLEQFF. As DNA, the CDR3 is TGTGCCAGCAGCCCCTCAAGTCTTGAGCAGTTCTTC.

The chain is built from TRBV18 and TRBJ2-1; D is uncertain. The germline V and J ends were trimmed by 0 bases and 5 bases, with 5 bases remaining between them. Per germline, CDR1 KGHSH and CDR2 LQKENI. CDR3 length: 13 amino acids. CDR3 sequence: CASSPPDHNEQFF. The CDR3 DNA is TGTGCCAGCTCACCACCGGACCACAATGAGCAGTTCTTC.

J is TRBJ2-7 and V is TRBV6-4; 7 nucleotides line up with TRBD1. J lost 0 bases, V lost 7 bases, and 9 bases had no gene match. The CDR3 covers 15 residues. Germline V CDR1 and CDR2: MRHNA, SNTAGT. CDR3 region: CASIIRDSPSYEQYF. The CDR3 region has the DNA TGTGCCAGCATCATCCGGGACAGTCCCTCCTACGAGCAGTACTTC.

On this clone: Distinct nucleotide sequences in the sample also encode this CDR3. The chain couples TRBV14 to TRBJ2-5; the D call may be TRBD1 or TRBD2 (7 bases each). The CDR3 is 14 amino acids. Germline assignment: CDR1 SGHDN and CDR2 FVKESK. Trimming removed 1 base from V and 5 bases from J, with 11 bases in between. DNA for the CDR3: TGTGCCAGCAGCCAAGGACAGGGAGGGGAGACCCAGTACTTC. Protein sequence: CASSQGQGGETQYF.

Worth noting for this clone: At the DNA level, this CDR3 is encoded by other sequences in the same sample as well. The V call is TRBV5-1, the J call TRBJ1-1; no clear D gene. The CDR3 totals 11 residues. V dropped 0 bases and J dropped 7 bases, with 4 bases sitting between them. In germline, CDR1 is SGHRS, CDR2 YFSETQ. In DNA, the CDR3 is TGCGCCAGCAGCTTGGTAGGTGAAGCTTTCTTT. This gives the protein CASSLVGEAFF.

The chain is built from TRBV28 and TRBJ1-2, with 7 bases identical to TRBD1. J gave up 8 bases and V 5 bases, and 8 bases lay outside the gene matches. Germline V CDR1 and CDR2: MDHEN, SYDVKM. This CDR3 region has 13 residues. CDR3 protein: CASSPQTGFGYTF. CDR3 nucleotide sequence: TGTGCCAGCAGTCCCCAGACAGGGTTCGGCTACACCTTC.

This clone was seen just once. This chain joins TRBV28 and TRBJ2-2, with 9 bases aligning to TRBD1. The length of the CDR3 is 16 residues. Germline V gene data show CDR1 as MDHEN and CDR2 as SYDVKM. J gave up 5 bases and V 2 bases, and 6 bases lay outside the gene matches. CDR3 residues: CASSLSGTGLTGELFF. DNA for the CDR3: TGTGCCAGCAGTTTAAGTGGGACAGGGCTGACCGGGGAGCTGTTTTTT.